This T cell receptor beta chain was retrieved from a study of blood T cells in healthy people across ages (dated by TCRdb to between 2014 and 2016). In the study overall: In model experiments, template switching captured about one uniquely barcoded TCR beta cDNA molecule for every two T cells. Age-related changes in TCR beta repertoire diversity were measured in the study by deep sequencing normalized with unique cDNA molecular identifiers. Four age groups were formed from the donors: young (average 16 years), middle-aged (approximately 39), aged (approximately 60) and long-lived (around 82). To avoid experimental bias, donors of different ages were randomly spread across the sequencing lanes. The study analyzed two additional independent replicas of 1 million unique cDNA reads from the same blood draw for two donors, one aged 18 to 30 and one aged 80 or older. General findings and caveats noted by the study authors: There was a strong correlation between observed TCR beta diversity and the percentage of naive T cells measured by flow cytometry. Bulk unsorted PBMC profiling prevented conclusive comparison of naive and antigen-experienced compartments. Donor CMV infection status was unknown, potentially confounding age-related changes in expanded clonotypes. Compared with the aged group, more naive CD4+ T cells, fewer expanded clones and increased TCR diversity were shown by the long-lived group, suggesting age selection. Estimates of total diversity based on one million sequenced T cells were considered lower bounds and underestimates. As age increased, observed TCR beta diversity per million T cells dropped in a roughly linear way, and a significant reduction was already evident by age about 40.

Systemically healthy Caucasian individuals from Russia, over 30 in total and aged about 6 to 100 years, were included as donors. Each donor gave approximately 10 milliliters of peripheral blood, collected into EDTA-treated Vacutainer tubes. Ficoll-Paque density-gradient centrifugation was used to isolate PBMCs, with at least 6.5 million obtained per sample. Total RNA was extracted from PBMCs with Trizol reagent, with at least 6 micrograms obtained per sample. For every donor, flow cytometry on a PBMC aliquot measured the percentage of naive CD45RAhigh/CD27high T cells. The CDR3 goes from the cysteine to the phenylalanine over 17 residues. Here the CDR3 DNA is all that survives: 51 bases in frame from base 1. Sequences MGHRA (CDR1) and YSYEKL (CDR2) are obtained from the germline V gene. V sheds 5 bases and J sheds 3 bases, leaving 17 bases between their ends. A note on this clonotype: The antigen it recognizes is unknown. No base qualities exist here, and no much larger clone lies one base off it.

The method was 5' RACE. This sample was sequenced with an Illumina HiSeq 2500. A second 7 to 11 cycle PCR used a sample-barcoded 5' primer and a J-beta primer mix. A template-switch 5' adaptor carrying 12 random nucleotides introduced a unique molecular identifier onto each TCR beta cDNA molecule. Each sample yielded at least 3 million CDR3-containing paired-end reads. First-strand cDNA synthesis was performed from all RNA using the Mint cDNA synthesis kit, with priming by a TRBC-specific oligonucleotide. Following uracil-DNA glycosylase treatment, all cDNA underwent a first 18-cycle PCR with the universal primers M1SS and BC2_uni_R. The authors' pipeline ran thus. For normalization, 1 million high-quality reads, each with a distinct molecular identifier, were randomly selected from each sample. Reads with shared molecular identifiers were discarded instead of being binned into consensus sequences. MiTCR, set to a Q25 quality threshold and the strictest error-elimination algorithm, was used for CDR3 identification, clonotype clustering and error correction. A nonparametric unseen species model using Euler transformation provided a lower-bound estimate of total TCR beta diversity. TCRdb reran the public reads through fastp at Q25 and MiXCR, keeping productive beta chains. CDR3 protein sequences are deduplicated, and each keeps its most common genes and DNA. TCRdb's processing, not the study's, gives the V and J calls here. This sample lists fewer than 1.5 million distinct CDR3 sequences; approximately 42% were detected once. Around 8% of the sample is taken by the ten largest.

Recombination joined TRBV4-1 with TRBJ1-6, with no reliable assignment of the D segment. Material: blood. The sequence came from a woman under 30 in good health. The nucleotides are TGCGCCAGCAGCGACACCAGCCCGGGAAACTATAATTCACCCCTCCACTTT. This codes for CASSDTSPGNYNSPLHF.